These T cell receptor beta chains were read from a single sample in a study of CD8 T cells in ankylosing spondylitis. TCRdb ran MiXCR on the 5' RACE reads and lists one entry per CDR3 protein. The sample carries approximately 300,000 distinct CDR3 sequences, less than 25% recorded once. Sequencing input: blood, either unsorted or a sorted T cell fraction (not recorded which). The receptors come from a female donor with ankylosing spondylitis or in good health (not recorded which). Each CDR3 is given with its conserved first and last residue. A D gene is named only where the DNA matches it firmly.

V: TRBV4-2; D: NA; CDR3: CASSRGSTNEKLFF
V: TRBV24-1; D: NA; CDR3: CATSDPGWGSSTDTQYF
V: TRBV3-1; D: NA; CDR3: CASSQEGGGLHSNEQFF
V: TRBV7-9; D: TRBD1; CDR3: CASSPDRDLSYEQYF
V: TRBV5-1; D: TRBD1; CDR3: CASSFGTRDRALGNEQFF
V: TRBV6-5; D: NA; CDR3: CASSWLAASTDTQYF
V: TRBV6-4; D: NA; CDR3: CASSVGHGKVEQFF
V: TRBV27; D: TRBD2; CDR3: CASSLVAGVGHEQFF
V: TRBV20-1; D: NA; CDR3: CSARRASTEAFF
V: TRBV4-3; D: NA; CDR3: CASSHPGRRIEQFF
V: TRBV4-3; D: TRBD2; CDR3: CASSQASGADTDTQYF
V: TRBV10-3; D: NA; CDR3: CAISGDSPYEQYF
V: TRBV7-9; D: NA; CDR3: CASSSQGNGELFF
V: TRBV12-3/TRBV12-4; D: NA; CDR3: CASSRGGLTDTQYF
V: TRBV20-1; D: NA; CDR3: CSARSGLEGYTF
V: TRBV2; D: NA; CDR3: CASSEETGVYNSPLHF
V: TRBV10-3; D: TRBD1; CDR3: CAIKRDRRQESQYF
V: TRBV11-2; D: TRBD1; CDR3: CASSSIQTGRANYGYTF
V: TRBV12-3/TRBV12-4; D: NA; CDR3: CASSPSWIEETQYF
V: TRBV20-1; D: NA; CDR3: CSARLLGVSSYNEQFF
V: TRBV7-9; D: TRBD2; CDR3: CASRLTSGMGSYNEQFF
V: TRBV20-1; D: NA; CDR3: CSARDPAGTSYEQYF
V: TRBV4-3; D: NA; CDR3: CASSQDREEGHSGNTIYF
V: TRBV20-1; D: NA; CDR3: CSARLLTEQYF
V: TRBV6-5; D: TRBD2; CDR3: CASSYLTSGRAYEQYF
V: TRBV20-1; D: TRBD2; CDR3: CSAEAGLAGAGEQFF
V: TRBV4-2; D: NA; CDR3: CASSQDRANTEAFF
V: TRBV15; D: NA; CDR3: CATSERPGSTVHQPQHF